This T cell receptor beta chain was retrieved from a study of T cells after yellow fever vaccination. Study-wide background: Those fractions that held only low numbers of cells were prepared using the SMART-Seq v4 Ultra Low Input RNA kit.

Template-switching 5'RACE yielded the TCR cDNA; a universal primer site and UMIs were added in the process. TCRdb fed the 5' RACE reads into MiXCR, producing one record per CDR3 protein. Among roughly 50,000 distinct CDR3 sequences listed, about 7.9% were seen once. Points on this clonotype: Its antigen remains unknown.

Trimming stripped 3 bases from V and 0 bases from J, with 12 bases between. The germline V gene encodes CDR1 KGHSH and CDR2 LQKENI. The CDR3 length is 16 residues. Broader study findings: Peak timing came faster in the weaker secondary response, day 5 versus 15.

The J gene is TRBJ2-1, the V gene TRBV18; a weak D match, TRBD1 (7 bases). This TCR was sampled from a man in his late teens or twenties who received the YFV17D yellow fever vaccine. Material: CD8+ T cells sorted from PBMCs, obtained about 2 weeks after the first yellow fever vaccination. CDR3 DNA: TGTGCCAGCTCACCGGGCGGGACAGACTCCTACAATGAGCAGTTCTTC. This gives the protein CASSPGGTDSYNEQFF.